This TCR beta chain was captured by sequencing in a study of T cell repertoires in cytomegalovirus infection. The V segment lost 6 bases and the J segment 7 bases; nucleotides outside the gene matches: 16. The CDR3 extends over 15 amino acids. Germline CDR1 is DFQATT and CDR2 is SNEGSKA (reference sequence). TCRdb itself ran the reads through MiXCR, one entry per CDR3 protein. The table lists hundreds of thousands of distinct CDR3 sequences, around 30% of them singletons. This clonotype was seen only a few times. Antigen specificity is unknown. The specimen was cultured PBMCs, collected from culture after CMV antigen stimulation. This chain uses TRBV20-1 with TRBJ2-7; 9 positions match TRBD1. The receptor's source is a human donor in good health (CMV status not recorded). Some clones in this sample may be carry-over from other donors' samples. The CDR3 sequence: CSAEPGQGGPGEQYF. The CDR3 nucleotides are TGCAGTGCGGAACCGGGACAGGGAGGTCCGGGGGAGCAGTACTTC.